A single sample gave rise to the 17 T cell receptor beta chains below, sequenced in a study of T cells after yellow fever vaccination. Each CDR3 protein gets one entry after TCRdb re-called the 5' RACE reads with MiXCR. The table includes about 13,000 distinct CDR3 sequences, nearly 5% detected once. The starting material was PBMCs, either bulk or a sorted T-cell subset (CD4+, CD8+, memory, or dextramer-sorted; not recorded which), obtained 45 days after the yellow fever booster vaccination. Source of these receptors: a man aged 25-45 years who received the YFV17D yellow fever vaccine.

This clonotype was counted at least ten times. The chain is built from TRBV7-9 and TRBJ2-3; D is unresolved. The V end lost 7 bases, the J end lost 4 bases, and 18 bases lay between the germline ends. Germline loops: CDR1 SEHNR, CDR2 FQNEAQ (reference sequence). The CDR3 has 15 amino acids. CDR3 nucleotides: TGTGCCAGCAACCCGACGGACGGTTCGGCAGATACGCAGTATTTT. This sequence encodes CASNPTDGSADTQYF.

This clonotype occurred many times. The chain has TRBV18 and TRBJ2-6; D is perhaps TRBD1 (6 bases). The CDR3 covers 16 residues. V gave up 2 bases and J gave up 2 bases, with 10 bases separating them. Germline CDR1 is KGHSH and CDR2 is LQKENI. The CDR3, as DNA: TGTGCCAGCTCACCAGACCGACAGGCTGGGGCCAACGTCCTGACTTTC. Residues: CASSPDRQAGANVLTF.

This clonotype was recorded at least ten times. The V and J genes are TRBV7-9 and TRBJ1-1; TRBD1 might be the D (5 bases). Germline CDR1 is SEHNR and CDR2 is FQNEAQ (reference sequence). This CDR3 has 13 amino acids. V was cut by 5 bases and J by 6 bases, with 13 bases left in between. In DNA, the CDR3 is TGTGCCAGCAGCCTGCCGCGGGGACCTGAAGCTTTCTTT. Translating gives CASSLPRGPEAFF.

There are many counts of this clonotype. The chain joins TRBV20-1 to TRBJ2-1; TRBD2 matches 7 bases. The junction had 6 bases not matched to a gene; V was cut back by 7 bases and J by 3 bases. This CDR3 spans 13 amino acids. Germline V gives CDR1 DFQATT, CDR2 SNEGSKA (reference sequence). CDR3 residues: CSGTSLVYNEQFF. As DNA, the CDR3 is TGCAGTGGGACTAGTTTAGTCTACAATGAGCAGTTCTTC.

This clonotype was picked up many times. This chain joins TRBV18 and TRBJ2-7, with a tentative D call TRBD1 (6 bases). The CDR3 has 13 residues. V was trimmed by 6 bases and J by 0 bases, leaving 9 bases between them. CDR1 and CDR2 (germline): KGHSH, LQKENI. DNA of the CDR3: TGTGCCAGCTCTAACAGGGCCTCCTACGAGCAGTACTTC. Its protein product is CASSNRASYEQYF.

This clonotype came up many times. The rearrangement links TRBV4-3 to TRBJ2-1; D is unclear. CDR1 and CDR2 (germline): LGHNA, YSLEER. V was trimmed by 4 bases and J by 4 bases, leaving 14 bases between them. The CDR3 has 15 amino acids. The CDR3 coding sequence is TGCGCCAGCAGCCCTACAGCCGCTGAATACAATGAGCAGTTCTTC. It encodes CASSPTAAEYNEQFF.

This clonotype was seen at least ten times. The CDR3 loop reads CSAGTLGETQYF. CDR3 in DNA: TGCAGTGCGGGGACTTTGGGAGAGACCCAGTACTTC. This chain uses TRBV20-1 with TRBJ2-5, with D possibly being TRBD2 (6 bases). V lost 6 bases and J lost 4, with 12 bases in between. Germline loops: CDR1 DFQATT, CDR2 SNEGSKA (reference sequence). The CDR3 spans 12 residues.

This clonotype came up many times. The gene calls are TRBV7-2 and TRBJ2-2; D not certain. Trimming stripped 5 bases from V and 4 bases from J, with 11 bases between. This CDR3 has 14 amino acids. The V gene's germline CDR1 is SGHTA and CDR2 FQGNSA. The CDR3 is CASSTSMGTGELFF. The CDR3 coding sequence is TGTGCCAGCAGCACCTCTATGGGCACCGGGGAGCTGTTTTTT.

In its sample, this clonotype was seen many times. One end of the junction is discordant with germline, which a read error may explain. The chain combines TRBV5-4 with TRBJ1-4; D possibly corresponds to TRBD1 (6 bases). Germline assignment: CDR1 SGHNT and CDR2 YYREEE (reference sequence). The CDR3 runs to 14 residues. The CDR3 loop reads CASTTQGAKEKLFF. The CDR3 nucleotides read TGTGCCAGCACCACACAGGGAGCTAAGGAAAAACTGTTTTTT.

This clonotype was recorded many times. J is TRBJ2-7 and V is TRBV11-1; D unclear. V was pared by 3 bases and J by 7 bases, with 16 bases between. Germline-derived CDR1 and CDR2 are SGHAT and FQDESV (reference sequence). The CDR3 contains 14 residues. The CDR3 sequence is CASSLETRGMEQYF. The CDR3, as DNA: TGTGCCAGCAGCTTGGAAACCCGTGGGATGGAGCAGTACTTC.

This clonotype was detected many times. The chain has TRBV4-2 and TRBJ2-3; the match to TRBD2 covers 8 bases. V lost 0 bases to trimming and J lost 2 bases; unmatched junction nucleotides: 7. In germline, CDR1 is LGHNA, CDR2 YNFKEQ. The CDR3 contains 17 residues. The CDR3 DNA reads TGTGCCAGCAGCCAAGATCCGAGCGGGAGTGTCACAGATACGCAGTATTTT. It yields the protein CASSQDPSGSVTDTQYF.

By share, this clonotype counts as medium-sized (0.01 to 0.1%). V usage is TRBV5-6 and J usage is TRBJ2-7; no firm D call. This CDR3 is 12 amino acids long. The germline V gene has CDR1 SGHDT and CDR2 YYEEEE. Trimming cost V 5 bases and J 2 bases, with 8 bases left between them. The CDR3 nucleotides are TGTGCCAGCAGTTTGTCTCCCTACGAGCAGTACTTC. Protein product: CASSLSPYEQYF.

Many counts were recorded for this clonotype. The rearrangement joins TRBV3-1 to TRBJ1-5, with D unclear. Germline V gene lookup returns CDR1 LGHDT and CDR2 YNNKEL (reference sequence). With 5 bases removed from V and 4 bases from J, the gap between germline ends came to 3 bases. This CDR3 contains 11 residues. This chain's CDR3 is CASSGNQPQHF. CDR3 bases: TGTGCCAGCAGCGGGAATCAGCCCCAGCATTTT.

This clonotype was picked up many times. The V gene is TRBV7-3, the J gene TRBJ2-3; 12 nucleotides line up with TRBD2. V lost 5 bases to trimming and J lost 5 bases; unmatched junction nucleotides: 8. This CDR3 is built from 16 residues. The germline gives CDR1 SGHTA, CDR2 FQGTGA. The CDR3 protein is CASSVIGTSGLDTQYF. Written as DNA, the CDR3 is TGTGCCAGCAGCGTGATCGGGACTAGCGGGTTAGATACGCAGTATTTT.

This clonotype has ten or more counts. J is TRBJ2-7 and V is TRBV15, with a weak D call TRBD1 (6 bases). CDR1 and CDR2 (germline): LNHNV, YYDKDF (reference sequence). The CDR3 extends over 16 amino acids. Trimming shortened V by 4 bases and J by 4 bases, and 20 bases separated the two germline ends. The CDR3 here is CATSTQGTGIGYEQYF. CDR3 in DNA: TGTGCCACCAGCACCCAAGGTACAGGGATCGGGTACGAGCAGTACTTC.

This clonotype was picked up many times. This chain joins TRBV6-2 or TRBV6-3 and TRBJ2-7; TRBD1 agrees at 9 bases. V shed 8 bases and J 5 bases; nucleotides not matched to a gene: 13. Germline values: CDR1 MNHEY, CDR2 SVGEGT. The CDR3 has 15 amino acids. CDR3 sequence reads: CASLPYPDRGNEQYF. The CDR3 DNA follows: TGTGCCAGCCTCCCCTATCCGGACAGGGGAAACGAGCAGTACTTC.

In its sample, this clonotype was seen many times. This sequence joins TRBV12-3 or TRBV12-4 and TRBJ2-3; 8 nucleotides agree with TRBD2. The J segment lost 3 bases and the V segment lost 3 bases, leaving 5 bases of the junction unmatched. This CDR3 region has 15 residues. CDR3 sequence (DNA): TGTGCCAGCAGTTTTACTAGCGGAGAAACAGATACGCAGTATTTT. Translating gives CASSFTSGETDTQYF.